The rows below give T cell receptor beta chains drawn from one sample of a study of cytomegalovirus exposure and HLA in healthy donors. Sequencing was performed with immunoSEQ multiplex PCR; in TCRdb, only in-frame clones are kept and a portion is missing. The sample has 85,000 to 110,000 clones, more than 75% seen once; the top ten hold 10%. The sequencing sample was made of PBMCs. These receptor sequences come from a woman under 30 in good health and CMV-seropositive. Each CDR3 is given with its conserved first and last residue. Fields, in order: J gene, clone size, D gene, V gene, CDR3 DNA, CDR3 protein. The D gene is left open where the match is weak. Clone size appears in some rows only: once, few, many, or a class for an expanded clone.

j_call: TRBJ2-7; clone_size: -; d_call: -; v_call: TRBV19; cdr3_nt: TGTGCCAGTAGTATGATAACAGGCTACGAGCAGTACTTC; cdr3_aa: CASSMITGYEQYF
j_call: TRBJ2-3; clone_size: -; d_call: TRBD2; v_call: TRBV4-1; cdr3_nt: TGCGCCAGCAGCCAACGTAGAAGCGGGGGGGCCGGAGATACGCAGTATTTT; cdr3_aa: CASSQRRSGGAGDTQYF
j_call: TRBJ2-1; clone_size: few; d_call: -; v_call: TRBV7-3; cdr3_nt: TGTGCCAGCAGCCTCGGGACCTACAATGAGCAGTTCTTC; cdr3_aa: CASSLGTYNEQFF
j_call: TRBJ1-2; clone_size: -; d_call: -; v_call: TRBV5-1; cdr3_nt: TGCGCCAGCACCGACAGCCCCGATAACTATGGCTACACCTTC; cdr3_aa: CASTDSPDNYGYTF
j_call: TRBJ2-1; clone_size: -; d_call: TRBD1; v_call: TRBV29-1; cdr3_nt: TGCAGCGTTGAGACAGGGGGTGTTTACAATGAGCAGTTCTTC; cdr3_aa: CSVETGGVYNEQFF
j_call: TRBJ2-5; clone_size: -; d_call: -; v_call: TRBV7-2; cdr3_nt: TGTGCCAGCAGCTCGACAGTAGTGGAGACCCAGTACTTC; cdr3_aa: CASSSTVVETQYF
j_call: TRBJ2-1; clone_size: -; d_call: -; v_call: TRBV30; cdr3_nt: TGTGCCTGGGGAGAGGGAGCCTACAATGAGCAGTTCTTC; cdr3_aa: CAWGEGAYNEQFF
j_call: TRBJ2-7; clone_size: -; d_call: -; v_call: TRBV7-9; cdr3_nt: TGTGCCAGCAGCTTATATACTAGCTCCTACGAGCAGTACTTC; cdr3_aa: CASSLYTSSYEQYF
j_call: TRBJ2-3; clone_size: once; d_call: -; v_call: TRBV4-1; cdr3_nt: TGCGCCAGCAGCCAATATGTAGCAGATACGCAGTATTTT; cdr3_aa: CASSQYVADTQYF
j_call: TRBJ2-1; clone_size: -; d_call: -; v_call: TRBV7-9; cdr3_nt: TGTGCCAGCAGGGGGTGGACAGAGCTATCCTACAATGAGCAGTTCTTC; cdr3_aa: CASRGWTELSYNEQFF
j_call: TRBJ1-1; clone_size: -; d_call: TRBD1; v_call: TRBV2; cdr3_nt: TGTGCCAGCAGCGAAGGGGGCATGAACACTGAAGCTTTCTTT; cdr3_aa: CASSEGGMNTEAFF
j_call: TRBJ1-2; clone_size: -; d_call: -; v_call: TRBV6-6; cdr3_nt: TGTGCCAGCAGCCTCAGGGGAGACCTTGGCTACACCTTC; cdr3_aa: CASSLRGDLGYTF
j_call: TRBJ2-2; clone_size: -; d_call: -; v_call: TRBV6-6; cdr3_nt: TGTGCCAGCAGTTACCCTACGCCGGGGGAGCTGTTTTTT; cdr3_aa: CASSYPTPGELFF
j_call: TRBJ2-1; clone_size: -; d_call: -; v_call: TRBV7-3; cdr3_nt: TGTGCCAGCAGCTTAACGCGCACCGAGCAGTTCTTC; cdr3_aa: CASSLTRTEQFF
j_call: TRBJ1-4; clone_size: -; d_call: -; v_call: TRBV11-2; cdr3_nt: TGTGCCAGCAGCTTTTTCGCTAATGAAAAACTGTTTTTT; cdr3_aa: CASSFFANEKLFF
j_call: TRBJ1-1; clone_size: -; d_call: -; v_call: TRBV25-1; cdr3_nt: TGTGCCAGCAGTGAATACCCCGGGGTCAGGAACACTGAAGCTTTCTTT; cdr3_aa: CASSEYPGVRNTEAFF
j_call: TRBJ1-2; clone_size: once; d_call: TRBD1; v_call: TRBV19; cdr3_nt: TGTGCCAGTAGTAGGGACAGGGACCATTTTAACTATGGCTACACCTTC; cdr3_aa: CASSRDRDHFNYGYTF
j_call: TRBJ2-3; clone_size: -; d_call: TRBD2; v_call: TRBV7-7; cdr3_nt: TGTGCCAGCAGCTTTGGACTAGCGGACCCCAGGGTCACCACAGATACGCAGTATTTT; cdr3_aa: CASSFGLADPRVTTDTQYF
j_call: TRBJ1-1; clone_size: -; d_call: TRBD1; v_call: TRBV18; cdr3_nt: TGTGCCAGCTCACCACTTCCGGACAGGGGGAACACTGAAGCTTTCTTT; cdr3_aa: CASSPLPDRGNTEAFF
j_call: TRBJ1-1; clone_size: -; d_call: TRBD1; v_call: TRBV5-1; cdr3_nt: TGCGCCAGCAGCTCAGGGGGTCGGAACACTGAAGCTTTCTTT; cdr3_aa: CASSSGGRNTEAFF
j_call: TRBJ1-5; clone_size: -; d_call: TRBD1; v_call: TRBV5-1; cdr3_nt: TGCGCCAGCAGCCCGACAGGGGGAGGCAATCAGCCCCAGCATTTT; cdr3_aa: CASSPTGGGNQPQHF
j_call: TRBJ1-5; clone_size: -; d_call: -; v_call: TRBV28; cdr3_nt: TGTGCCAGCAGTTTAGACTATAGCAATCAGCCCCAGCATTTT; cdr3_aa: CASSLDYSNQPQHF
j_call: TRBJ2-2; clone_size: -; d_call: TRBD2; v_call: TRBV7-3; cdr3_nt: TGTGCCAGCAGCTTAGTAGCGGGAGGGGTCACCGGGGAGCTGTTTTTT; cdr3_aa: CASSLVAGGVTGELFF
j_call: TRBJ1-4; clone_size: -; d_call: -; v_call: TRBV15; cdr3_nt: TGTGCCACCAGCAGCAGGGAAAAACTGTTTTTT; cdr3_aa: CATSSREKLFF
j_call: TRBJ1-2; clone_size: -; d_call: TRBD1; v_call: TRBV7-9; cdr3_nt: TGTGCCAGCAGAGCCTCCGGGACAGGCTCGGATGGCTACACCTTC; cdr3_aa: CASRASGTGSDGYTF
j_call: TRBJ2-3; clone_size: -; d_call: -; v_call: TRBV4-2; cdr3_nt: TGTGCCAGCAGCCAAGACCAGCGCTCAGATACGCAGTATTTT; cdr3_aa: CASSQDQRSDTQYF
j_call: TRBJ1-5; clone_size: -; d_call: -; v_call: TRBV4-2; cdr3_nt: TGTGCCAGCAGCCCGAGAGGGGGTACCGGTATTTCCAATCAGCCCCAGCATTTT; cdr3_aa: CASSPRGGTGISNQPQHF
j_call: TRBJ2-1; clone_size: -; d_call: TRBD1; v_call: TRBV23-1; cdr3_nt: TGCGCCAGCAGTCAAAGACAGGGCTACAATGAGCAGTTCTTC; cdr3_aa: CASSQRQGYNEQFF
j_call: TRBJ2-7; clone_size: -; d_call: TRBD1; v_call: TRBV4-1; cdr3_nt: TGCGCCAGCAGCCAAGTAGGGACAGGGGTCTACGAGCAGTACTTC; cdr3_aa: CASSQVGTGVYEQYF
j_call: TRBJ2-7; clone_size: -; d_call: TRBD1; v_call: TRBV4-3; cdr3_nt: TGCGCCAGCAGCCGAAAGACAGGGGGCGTAGCCGGGCAGTACTTC; cdr3_aa: CASSRKTGGVAGQYF
j_call: TRBJ2-7; clone_size: -; d_call: -; v_call: TRBV2; cdr3_nt: TGTGCCAGCAATCAGGACAGGAGGGCCTACGAGCAGTACTTC; cdr3_aa: CASNQDRRAYEQYF
j_call: TRBJ2-7; clone_size: few; d_call: -; v_call: TRBV7-9; cdr3_nt: TGTGCCAGCAGCTTAGAAGGAGGGTCGTCTCCCTACGAGCAGTACTTC; cdr3_aa: CASSLEGGSSPYEQYF
j_call: TRBJ1-1; clone_size: -; d_call: -; v_call: TRBV5-5; cdr3_nt: TGTGCCAGTTTCCTGGACAGCCACACTGAAGCTTTCTTT; cdr3_aa: CASFLDSHTEAFF
j_call: TRBJ1-4; clone_size: -; d_call: -; v_call: TRBV6-6; cdr3_nt: TGTGCCAGCCGAGCCACCGCGAGAAATGAAAAACTGTTTTTT; cdr3_aa: CASRATARNEKLFF
j_call: TRBJ1-5; clone_size: few; d_call: TRBD1; v_call: TRBV29-1; cdr3_nt: TGCAGCGTTGCAGGGGGCAGTGATCAGCCCCAGCATTTT; cdr3_aa: CSVAGGSDQPQHF
j_call: TRBJ2-1; clone_size: -; d_call: TRBD2; v_call: TRBV7-3; cdr3_nt: TGTGCCAGCAGCAGACTAGCGGGGGGCCCTACTTACAATGAGCAGTTCTTC; cdr3_aa: CASSRLAGGPTYNEQFF
j_call: TRBJ2-7; clone_size: once; d_call: -; v_call: TRBV27; cdr3_nt: TGTGCCAGCAGTGCATCGACAATGAGCTCCTACGAGCAGTACTTC; cdr3_aa: CASSASTMSSYEQYF
j_call: TRBJ2-1; clone_size: -; d_call: -; v_call: TRBV5-1; cdr3_nt: TGCGCCAGCAGCTTGGATCTATACAATGAGCAGTTCTTC; cdr3_aa: CASSLDLYNEQFF
j_call: TRBJ1-1; clone_size: once; d_call: -; v_call: TRBV28; cdr3_nt: TGTGCCAGCACCCTAAACGAAAATTGGGGGGTGGGCACTGAAGCTTTCTTT; cdr3_aa: CASTLNENWGVGTEAFF
j_call: TRBJ1-5; clone_size: few; d_call: -; v_call: TRBV7-9; cdr3_nt: TGTGCCAGCAGCATAGGGACGGGACAGCCCCAGCATTTT; cdr3_aa: CASSIGTGQPQHF
j_call: TRBJ2-7; clone_size: -; d_call: -; v_call: TRBV29-1; cdr3_nt: TGCAGCGCGGCGGAGGGACCGCGCTACGAGCAGTACTTC; cdr3_aa: CSAAEGPRYEQYF
j_call: TRBJ2-7; clone_size: -; d_call: -; v_call: TRBV28; cdr3_nt: TGTGCCAGCAGTTTCGATCCACAAAACTACGAGCAGTACTTC; cdr3_aa: CASSFDPQNYEQYF
j_call: TRBJ2-5; clone_size: -; d_call: TRBD2; v_call: TRBV6-5; cdr3_nt: TGTGCCAGCAGTTTCGGACTAGCAGATCAAGAGACCCAGTACTTC; cdr3_aa: CASSFGLADQETQYF
j_call: TRBJ1-1; clone_size: -; d_call: -; v_call: TRBV4-1; cdr3_nt: TGCGCCAGCAGCCAAGCCGGGGGATTGAACACTGAAGCTTTCTTT; cdr3_aa: CASSQAGGLNTEAFF
j_call: TRBJ1-2; clone_size: -; d_call: TRBD1; v_call: TRBV28; cdr3_nt: TGTGCCAGCAGTAGTCTAGAGAACAGGGGCAGTGGCTACACCTTC; cdr3_aa: CASSSLENRGSGYTF
j_call: TRBJ2-1; clone_size: few; d_call: TRBD1; v_call: TRBV18; cdr3_nt: TGTGCCAGCTCACCACGGGACAGCGACAATGAGCAGTTCTTC; cdr3_aa: CASSPRDSDNEQFF
j_call: TRBJ1-1; clone_size: once; d_call: TRBD1; v_call: TRBV25-1; cdr3_nt: TGTGCCAGCAGTGATCCGACAGGGTTTGACACTGAAGCTTTCTTT; cdr3_aa: CASSDPTGFDTEAFF
j_call: TRBJ2-7; clone_size: -; d_call: TRBD1; v_call: TRBV15; cdr3_nt: TGTGCCACCAGCAGAGCCGGGGACAGGGGGCACGAGCAGTACTTC; cdr3_aa: CATSRAGDRGHEQYF
j_call: TRBJ2-1; clone_size: -; d_call: TRBD2; v_call: TRBV2; cdr3_nt: TGTGCCAGCAGTGAAGGGCTAGCGGGGGGGCGGATTGAGCAGTTCTTC; cdr3_aa: CASSEGLAGGRIEQFF
j_call: TRBJ2-7; clone_size: few; d_call: -; v_call: TRBV5-1; cdr3_nt: TGCGCCAGCAGCTTGGCCGGGGGGCTGGCCTACGAGCAGTACTTC; cdr3_aa: CASSLAGGLAYEQYF
j_call: TRBJ1-3; clone_size: -; d_call: -; v_call: TRBV6-5; cdr3_nt: TGTGCCAGCCGCATGACTGAGGGAAACACCATATATTTT; cdr3_aa: CASRMTEGNTIYF
j_call: TRBJ2-1; clone_size: -; d_call: TRBD2; v_call: TRBV11-2; cdr3_nt: TGTGCCAGCAGCTCACGGACTAGCGGGGGTAGCTCCTACAATGAGCAGTTCTTC; cdr3_aa: CASSSRTSGGSSYNEQFF
j_call: TRBJ1-5; clone_size: -; d_call: -; v_call: TRBV4-2; cdr3_nt: TGTGCCAGCAGCCAAGGCTTTGGTTGGTGGTCGGGTCAGCCCCAGCATTTT; cdr3_aa: CASSQGFGWWSGQPQHF
j_call: TRBJ2-1; clone_size: -; d_call: TRBD2; v_call: TRBV5-1; cdr3_nt: TGCGCCAGCAGCCTAGGTGGGCTAGCGGGAACTTATGAGCAGTTCTTC; cdr3_aa: CASSLGGLAGTYEQFF
j_call: TRBJ2-1; clone_size: -; d_call: TRBD2; v_call: TRBV7-2; cdr3_nt: TGTGCCAGCAGCACGACTAGCGGGATGACCGAGCAGTTCTTC; cdr3_aa: CASSTTSGMTEQFF
j_call: TRBJ2-4; clone_size: -; d_call: TRBD2; v_call: TRBV4-3; cdr3_nt: TGCGCCAGCAGCCAAGCGGCGACTAGCGGAGAACAGACCAAAAACATTCAGTACTTC; cdr3_aa: CASSQAATSGEQTKNIQYF
j_call: TRBJ2-5; clone_size: -; d_call: TRBD1; v_call: TRBV7-3; cdr3_nt: TGTGCCAGCAGCCTAGGGACAGTTGCGACCCAGTACTTC; cdr3_aa: CASSLGTVATQYF